A selection of T cell receptor beta chains follows, all from one sample in a study of shared clonotypes between healthy human individuals. Profiling relied on immunoSEQ multiplex PCR, and the TCRdb table lists in-frame clones only, not all of them. The table includes 2 million to 2.5 million clones, approximately 95% detected once. Material for sequencing was naive CD4+ T cells sorted from blood. These receptors originate from a man aged 18 to 29 in good health. Each CDR3 is given without its conserved first and last residue. The order of the fields is CDR3 length, V gene, J gene, CDR3 protein.

14,TRBV9,TRBJ2-5,ASSGRGAFVGETQY
13,TRBV27,TRBJ1-5,ASSSRTGSNQPQH
14,TRBV27,TRBJ2-7,ASSSDPDRAFYEQY
12,TRBV9,TRBJ2-7,ASSGRDGAYEQY
12,TRBV5-1,TRBJ2-7,ASSLEVGTHEQY
13,TRBV6-1,TRBJ1-5,ASSEAGRRGQPQH
11,TRBV11-3,TRBJ2-7,ASSSGQSYEQY
12,TRBV15,TRBJ2-7,ATSRTGVSYEQY
11,TRBV11-2,TRBJ1-2,ASSVDRAYGYT
13,TRBV30,TRBJ1-6,AWSVQGGGNSPLH
10,TRBV2,TRBJ1-2,ASSARNYGYT
13,TRBV11-3,TRBJ2-1,ASSPGTSGGNEQF
12,TRBV29-1,TRBJ1-1,SVEELRGNTEAF
14,TRBV6-6,TRBJ2-2,ASSYSLGQVLGELF
12,TRBV28,TRBJ2-5,ASSEVGGGETQY
11,TRBV27,TRBJ2-1,ASSLIFRDEQF
12,TRBV7-2,TRBJ2-4,ASSTARADNIQY
15,TRBV7-9,TRBJ2-3,ASSPGTGATGRDTQY
12,TRBV7-9,TRBJ2-3,ASSLTGVTDTQY
13,TRBV7-2,TRBJ1-2,ASRADRGLNYGYT
13,TRBV27,TRBJ1-6,ASRPDRDYNSPLH
13,TRBV7-2,TRBJ2-7,ASSSWGLAGDEQY
14,TRBV5-4,TRBJ2-1,ASRPGTAGNYNEQF
13,TRBV7-8,TRBJ1-2,ASSSSGGEKYGYT
11,TRBV28,TRBJ2-1,ASTTGQSNEQF
11,TRBV5-1,TRBJ2-5,ASSLGTGETQY
15,TRBV5-4,TRBJ2-5,ASSLRGGSVYQETQY
15,TRBV5-1,TRBJ2-2,ASSLAPGTSISGELF
12,TRBV18,TRBJ2-7,ASSPAGKPYEQY
8,TRBV29-1,TRBJ1-2,SVGQGGYT
11,TRBV19,TRBJ1-5,ASSRDSNQPQH
16,TRBV19,TRBJ1-4,ATTPRGRGAAEYEKLF
12,TRBV6-6,TRBJ2-7,ASKEVAGSYEQY
12,TRBV18,TRBJ2-7,ASSPLDRGGEQY
13,TRBV7-9,TRBJ1-1,ASSPGEGRATEAF
16,TRBV10-3,TRBJ1-4,AISEAGTGGGYNEKLF
15,TRBV5-1,TRBJ2-7,ASSSLGGRQGAYEQY
10,TRBV7-9,TRBJ1-1,ASSHRNTEAF
19,TRBV4-3,TRBJ2-2,ASSQDKTGGTVGYRAGELF
11,TRBV9,TRBJ2-5,ASSVGFQETQY
12,TRBV5-1,TRBJ2-7,ASSLRDSSYEQY
12,TRBV10-1,TRBJ2-2,ASSGGTPVGELF
9,TRBV20-1,TRBJ2-3,SAGGVDTQY
13,TRBV28,TRBJ1-2,ASSTVGGRIYGYT
12,TRBV5-5,TRBJ1-5,ASSPGTNNQPQH
13,TRBV19,TRBJ1-5,ASRADRLGNQPQH
18,TRBV5-4,TRBJ2-7,ASSNPGAAGSGRNRHEQY
13,TRBV11-3,TRBJ2-2,ASSPGQGNTGELF
13,TRBV6-1,TRBJ2-7,ASSEMGAEAYEQY
10,TRBV29-1,TRBJ1-2,SAGGADSGYT
10,TRBV5-4,TRBJ2-2,ASSPVAGELF
11,TRBV2,TRBJ2-5,ASRRTSGETQY
12,TRBV5-5,TRBJ1-1,ASSWTDRSTEAF
13,TRBV6-1,TRBJ1-3,ASSDGSGSGNTIY
13,TRBV5-6,TRBJ1-2,ASSPLTGTAYGYT
15,TRBV15,TRBJ2-7,ATSRDGGQVPPYEQY
13,TRBV5-6,TRBJ1-1,ASSWGPGSNTEAF
10,TRBV6-5,TRBJ1-2,ASGRREYGYT
11,TRBV2,TRBJ2-7,ASSVGYTYEQY
12,TRBV2,TRBJ2-7,ASSAVRGRYEQY